These 14 T cell receptor beta chains were all obtained from the same sample, sequenced in a study of siplizumab effects on memory and regulatory T cells. This table comes from immunoSEQ multiplex PCR, and its TCRdb copy is limited to in-frame clones, with some not included. This table holds about 100,000 clones, around nine tenths found once. The sequenced sample was non-Treg CD4+ T cells sorted from blood. Source of these receptors: a human donor in good health.

This sequence joins TRBV19 and TRBJ2-2, with 10 bases fitting TRBD2. Germline CDR1 is LNHDA and CDR2 is SQIVND (reference sequence). The CDR3 is made up of 16 amino acids. The V and J ends lost 5 bases and 0 bases, in that order; junction bases with no gene match: 3. CDR3 DNA sequence: TGTGCCAGTAGTTTGACTAGCGGGTCGAACACCGGGGAGCTGTTTTTT. It codes for CASSLTSGSNTGELFF.

The chain combines TRBV2 with TRBJ1-4; weak D call: TRBD1 (5 bases). V was shortened by 2 bases and J by 6 bases, with 13 bases between the two germline ends. CDR1 is SNHLY and CDR2 is FYNNEI in the germline V gene. The CDR3 is made up of 15 amino acids. The CDR3: CASSELSGLDEKLFF. Here the CDR3 DNA reads TGTGCCAGCAGTGAACTTTCAGGGTTGGATGAAAAACTGTTTTTT.

The gene calls are TRBV14 and TRBJ2-5, with D tentatively TRBD1 (6 bases). The CDR3 has 16 residues. The germline CDR1 and CDR2 sequences are SGHDN and FVKESK. Between the trimmed V and J ends, which lost 3 bases and 4 bases, there was a span of 18 bases. CDR3 DNA: TGTGCCAGCAGCCAGTTACAGCTAGGGGGTGGAGAGACCCAGTACTTC. Translated, it gives CASSQLQLGGGETQYF.

The chain is built from TRBV19 and TRBJ1-2, with a tentative D call TRBD1 (5 bases). In germline, CDR1 is LNHDA, CDR2 SQIVND (reference sequence). The length of the CDR3 is 14 residues. The germline V and J ends were trimmed by 6 bases and 4 bases, with 15 bases remaining between them. CDR3 residues: CASRQTGTGYGYTF. The CDR3 coding sequence is TGTGCCAGTAGGCAGACCGGGACGGGCTATGGCTACACCTTC.

The chain has TRBV6-6 and TRBJ2-7, with TRBD2 matching over 11 bases. The CDR3 has 15 amino acids. Germline lookup yields CDR1 MNHNY and CDR2 SVGAGI (reference sequence). Trimming took 6 bases from V and 2 from J; bases not matched to a gene: 6. This CDR3 is CASRTGTSGTYEQYF. DNA for the CDR3: TGTGCCAGCAGAACCGGGACTAGCGGAACCTACGAGCAGTACTTC.

The chain carries TRBV30 and TRBJ1-2; D gene uncertain. The CDR3 is 12 amino acids. Germline V gene data show CDR1 as GTSNPN and CDR2 as SVGIG (reference sequence). V shed 4 bases and J shed 4 bases, with 10 bases lying between them. The CDR3 protein is CAWIDGFYGYTF. Written as DNA, the CDR3 is TGTGCCTGGATAGACGGCTTCTATGGCTACACCTTC.

The chain has TRBV6-6 and TRBJ2-7; TRBD1 aligns across 9 bases. Germline V lookup: CDR1 MNHNY, CDR2 SVGAGI (reference sequence). This CDR3 is 15 amino acids long. The trim removed 2 bases at V and 4 bases at J, leaving 6 bases unmatched. The CDR3 region is CASSYVPGQGYEQYF. The CDR3 nucleotides read TGTGCCAGCAGTTACGTACCGGGACAGGGTTACGAGCAGTACTTC.

The chain recombines TRBV15 with TRBJ2-1; 11 bases line up with TRBD1. The CDR3 sequence is 16 residues long. Trimming took 3 bases from V and 9 from J; bases not matched to a gene: 10. The germline gives CDR1 LNHNV, CDR2 YYDKDF (reference sequence). CDR3: CATSRQPGQGVGEQFF. As DNA, the CDR3 is TGTGCCACCAGCAGGCAACCGGGACAGGGGGTCGGTGAGCAGTTCTTC.

The rearrangement uses TRBV19 and TRBJ1-1, with 9 bases matching TRBD1. From germline, CDR1 is LNHDA and CDR2 SQIVND (reference sequence). The ends lost 5 bases at V and 11 bases at J; junction bases unmatched: 3. There are 11 residues in the CDR3. For the CDR3, the DNA is TGTGCCAGTAGTTTCGGACAGGGGGCTTTCTTT. Protein sequence: CASSFGQGAFF.

V gene TRBV4-1 combines with J gene TRBJ2-2, with TRBD2 matching over 13 bases. CDR1 and CDR2 (germline): MGHRA, YSYEKL. V was clipped by 4 bases and J by 1 base; unmatched bases: 3. The CDR3 has 17 amino acids. The CDR3 bases are TGCGCCAGCAGCCGCAGACTAGCGGGAGGGAACACCGGGGAGCTGTTTTTT. As protein: CASSRRLAGGNTGELFF.

J is TRBJ2-5 and V is TRBV5-8, with TRBD2 matching over 14 bases. CDR3 length equals 15 residues. Unmatched junction bases numbered 4, after V lost 4 bases and J lost 5 bases. The germline V gene has CDR1 SGHTS and CDR2 YDEGEE. In DNA, the CDR3 is TGTGCCAGCAGCCAGGGACTAGCGGGAGTCGAGACCCAGTACTTC. Its translation: CASSQGLAGVETQYF.

The chain links TRBV6-5 to TRBJ1-4, with 9 bases that match TRBD1. The CDR3 loop spans 16 amino acids. Per germline, CDR1 MNHEY and CDR2 SVGAGI. V was pared by 2 bases and J by 5 bases, with 6 bases of the junction left unmatched. The CDR3 protein is CASSYGPGTGNEKLFF. CDR3 DNA: TGTGCCAGCAGTTACGGACCCGGGACAGGGAATGAAAAACTGTTTTTT.

This chain joins TRBV5-1 and TRBJ2-1; 8 bases align to TRBD2. The CDR3 is made up of 16 amino acids. The J segment lost 7 bases and the V segment lost 0 bases, leaving 9 bases of the junction unmatched. CDR1 SGHRS and CDR2 YFSETQ come from the germline V gene. The CDR3 coding sequence is TGCGCCAGCAGCTTGGCTAGCGGGCCTACGGGGAATGAGCAGTTCTTC. It codes for CASSLASGPTGNEQFF. Drawing the rest from reference TRBV5-1 and TRBJ2-1, the complete variable domain is KAGVTQTPRYLIKTRGQQVTLSCSPISGHRSVSWYQQTPGQGLQFLFEYFSETQRNKGNFPGRFSGRQFSNSRSEMNVSTLELGDSALYLCASSLASGPTGNEQFFGPGTRLTVL.

V gene TRBV19 combines with J gene TRBJ2-2; tentatively, D is TRBD1 or TRBD2 (5 bases each). The germline CDR1 and CDR2 sequences are LNHDA and SQIVND (reference sequence). CDR3 length: 13 amino acids. V shed 6 bases and J shed 5 bases, with 10 bases lying between them. CDR3 nucleotides: TGTGCCAGTAGCGACAGAGGGACCGGGGAGCTGTTTTTT. This encodes CASSDRGTGELFF.